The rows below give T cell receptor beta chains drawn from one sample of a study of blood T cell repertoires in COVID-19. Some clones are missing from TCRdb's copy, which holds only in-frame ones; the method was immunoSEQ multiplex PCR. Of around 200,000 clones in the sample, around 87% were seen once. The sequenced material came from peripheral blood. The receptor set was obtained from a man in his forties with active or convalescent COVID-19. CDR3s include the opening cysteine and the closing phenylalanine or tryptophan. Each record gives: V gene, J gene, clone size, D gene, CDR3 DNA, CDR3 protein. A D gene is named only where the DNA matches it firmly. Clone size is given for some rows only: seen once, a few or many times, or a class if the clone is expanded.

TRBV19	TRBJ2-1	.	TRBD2	TGTGCCAGTAGTCCATTAGGACTAGCGGGGGGCCAATACAATGAGCAGTTCTTC	CASSPLGLAGGQYNEQFF
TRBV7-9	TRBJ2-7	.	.	TGTGCCAGCAGCTTAGGGGGGCCATACGAGCAGTACTTC	CASSLGGPYEQYF
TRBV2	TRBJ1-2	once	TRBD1	TGTGCCAGCAGTGAGAGGACAGGGCTTTATGGCTACACCTTC	CASSERTGLYGYTF
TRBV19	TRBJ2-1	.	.	TGTGCCAGTAGTACCGACTCTGAGGTTCGCTCCTACAATGAGCAGTTCTTC	CASSTDSEVRSYNEQFF
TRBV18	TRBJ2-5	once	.	TGTGCCAGCTCACCCTTCGTCGGGGAACAAGAGACCCAGTACTTC	CASSPFVGEQETQYF
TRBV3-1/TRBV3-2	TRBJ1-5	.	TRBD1	TGTGCCAGCAGCCTAGGGACAGTCAATCAGCCCCAGCATTTT	CASSLGTVNQPQHF
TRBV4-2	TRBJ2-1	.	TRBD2	TGTGCCAGCAGCCAAGCAGCGGGGGGGCACAATGAGCAGTTCTTC	CASSQAAGGHNEQFF
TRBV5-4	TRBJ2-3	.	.	TGTGCCAGCAGCTTTGGAGGAGGAGGTAGCACAGATACGCAGTATTTT	CASSFGGGGSTDTQYF
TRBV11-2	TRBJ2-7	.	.	TGTGCCAGCAGCTTAGTATTTGGAGTGCGAATCCTTTACGAGCAGTACTTC	CASSLVFGVRILYEQYF
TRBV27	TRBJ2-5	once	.	TGTGCCAGCAGTTTATCACCCGTCAGTCAAGAGACCCAGTACTTC	CASSLSPVSQETQYF
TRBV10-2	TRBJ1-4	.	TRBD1	TGCGCCAGCAGGGGGACAGGGGCTAATGAAAAACTGTTTTTT	CASRGTGANEKLFF
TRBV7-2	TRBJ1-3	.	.	TGTGCCAGCAGCGGCCGAGGGGGAGCAGGAAACACCATATATTTT	CASSGRGGAGNTIYF
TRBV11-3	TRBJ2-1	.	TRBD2	TGTGCCAGCAGCCCCTCGACTAGCGGGGGGTATAATGAGCAGTTCTTC	CASSPSTSGGYNEQFF
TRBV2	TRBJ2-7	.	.	TGTGCCAGCAGTGACGGGTGGGGGGACTACGAGCAGTACTTC	CASSDGWGDYEQYF
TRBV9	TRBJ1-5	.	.	TGTGCCAGCAGCGTAGTACAACAGCATTTT	CASSVVQQHF
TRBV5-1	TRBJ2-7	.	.	TGCGCCAGCAGCTTGCCAGACATCTACGAGCAGTACTTC	CASSLPDIYEQYF
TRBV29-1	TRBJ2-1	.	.	TGCAGCGTCGTACCCCAGGGGAGGGTGCTCAATGAGCAGTTCTTC	CSVVPQGRVLNEQFF
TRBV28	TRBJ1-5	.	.	TGTGCCAGCAGTAGCCAAGGACAGTTAAGGGCGCCCCAGCATTTT	CASSSQGQLRAPQHF
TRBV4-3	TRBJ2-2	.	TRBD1	TGCGCCAGCAGCCTCGGTGGCAGGGGGACCGGGGAGCTGTTTTTT	CASSLGGRGTGELFF
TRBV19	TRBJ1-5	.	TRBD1	TGTGCCAGTAGTAACCGGGACAGGGTTCCCTATATTGGCAATCAGCCCCAGCATTTT	CASSNRDRVPYIGNQPQHF
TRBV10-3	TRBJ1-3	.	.	TGTGCCATCAGGGACAGTGCGGACACCATATATTTT	CAIRDSADTIYF
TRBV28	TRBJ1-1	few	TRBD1	TGTGCCAGCAGTCTTTTTGACAGGGGGTCTGAAGCTTTCTTT	CASSLFDRGSEAFF
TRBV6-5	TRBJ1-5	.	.	TGTGCCAGCAGCCTAGGGGGTGACAAGCCCCAGCATTTT	CASSLGGDKPQHF
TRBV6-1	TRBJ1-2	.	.	TGTGCCAGCAGCCCGGTTAACTATGGCTACACCTTC	CASSPVNYGYTF
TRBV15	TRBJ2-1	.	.	TGTGCCACCAGCAGAGATCCGGCACGGGATGAATTCTTC	CATSRDPARDEFF